These 10 T cell receptor beta chains came from one sample sequenced in a study of glioma-infiltrating T cells. TCR alpha and beta CDR3 regions were amplified from RNA using iRepertoire nested multiplex PCR. One entry per CDR3 protein results from TCRdb running MiXCR on the multiplex PCR reads. Of under 150,000 distinct CDR3 sequences in the sample, around a quarter are singletons; the top ten hold roughly 29%. The source material was glioma tissue, nonneoplastic brain tissue, or PBMCs (not recorded which). Receptors were obtained from a human donor with low-grade glioma or glioblastoma, undergoing nonglioma brain surgery, or in good health (not recorded which).

This clonotype came up a few times. This chain connects TRBV4-1 to TRBJ1-1; TRBD1 agrees at 9 bases. The CDR3 runs 16 residues. Germline loops: CDR1 MGHRA, CDR2 YSYEKL. Trimming at V came to 3 bases and at J to 4 bases, leaving 9 bases not matched to a gene. The CDR3: CASSQGTGWGSTEAFF. CDR3 DNA: TGCGCCAGCAGCCAGGGGACAGGGTGGGGAAGCACTGAAGCTTTCTTT.

With regard to this clonotype: One end of the junction is discordant with germline, which a read error may explain. The chain employs TRBV7-9 and TRBJ1-6, with D possibly being TRBD1 (6 bases). CDR3 length: 13 residues. CDR1 SEHNR and CDR2 FQNEAQ come from the germline V gene (reference sequence). CDR3 amino acids: CVSMGTNNSPLHF. The DNA of the CDR3 is TGTGTCAGCATGGGGACAAATAATTCACCCCTCCACTTT. The full variable domain, with the rest looked up from reference TRBV7-9 and TRBJ1-6, is DTGVSQNPRHKITKRGQNVTFRCDPISEHNRLYWYRQTLGQGPEFLTYFQNEAQLEKSRLLSDRFSAERPKGSFSTLEIQRTEQGDSAMYLCVSMGTNNSPLHFGNGTRLTVT.

By sample share, this clonotype is medium-sized (0.01 to 0.1%). The chain has TRBV7-2 and TRBJ2-1; tentatively, D is TRBD1 (5 bases). From germline, CDR1 is SGHTA and CDR2 FQGNSA. This CDR3 is 14 amino acids long. V dropped 0 bases and J dropped 8 bases, with 11 bases sitting between them. This chain's CDR3 is CASSLADGRDEQFF. CDR3 DNA sequence: TGTGCCAGCAGCTTAGCAGATGGCAGGGATGAGCAGTTCTTC.

The chain employs TRBV6-1 and TRBJ2-3; D is undetermined. Trimming took off 5 bases at V and 0 bases at J, with 12 bases between the two ends. The CDR3 is 15 residues long. Germline V gives CDR1 MNHNS, CDR2 SASEGT. The CDR3 here is CASSPRTRSTDTQYF. CDR3 nucleotides: TGTGCCAGCAGTCCCAGGACCCGTAGCACAGATACGCAGTATTTT.

V gene TRBV6-2 or TRBV6-3 combines with J gene TRBJ2-1, with TRBD1 matching 7 bases. The germline gives CDR1 MNHEY, CDR2 SVGEGT. V lost 6 bases, J lost 10 bases, and 12 bases stayed unmatched. The CDR3 is 14 amino acids. CDR3 in DNA: TGTGCCAGCAGCCCTCGACAGGGACCCTACGAGCAGTTCTTC. As protein: CASSPRQGPYEQFF.

At least ten counts were recorded for this clonotype. The CDR3 loop is CSASRVGQRNTEAFF. CDR3 nucleotide sequence: TGCAGTGCTTCTAGGGTCGGACAACGGAACACTGAAGCTTTCTTT. The chain recombines TRBV20-1 with TRBJ1-1, with D possibly matching TRBD1 (5 bases). The CDR3 totals 15 residues. V shed 5 bases and J shed 1 base, with 17 bases lying between them. From germline, CDR1 is DFQATT and CDR2 SNEGSKA (reference sequence).

This clonotype was seen ten or more times. The chain is built from TRBV6-6 and TRBJ2-1; 9 bases match TRBD2. The CDR3 is 16 amino acids. CDR1 and CDR2 (germline): MNHNY, SVGAGI (reference sequence). After removal of 0 bases from V and 5 bases from J, the junction contained 5 bases not matched to a gene. The CDR3 loop is CASSYSGTSQHNEQFF. As DNA, the CDR3 is TGTGCCAGCAGTTACTCCGGGACTAGCCAACACAATGAGCAGTTCTTC.

This clonotype was observed a handful of times. The gene calls are TRBV27 and TRBJ2-5; 7 bases match TRBD1. Looked up from germline, CDR1 is MNHEY and CDR2 is SMNVEV (reference sequence). The CDR3 runs to 13 residues. J lost 5 bases, V lost 11 bases, and 11 bases had no gene match. DNA of the CDR3: TGTGCCTCCCGAAGAGGGGGCTGGGAGACCCAGTACTTC. Protein: CASRRGGWETQYF.

V is TRBV4-1 and J is TRBJ2-5; D gene uncertain. Germline V gene sequence: CDR1 MGHRA, CDR2 YSYEKL. V was cut by 7 bases and J by 8 bases, with 20 bases left in between. The CDR3 has 14 residues. The CDR3 is CASKKLNLTATQYF. The CDR3 coding sequence is TGCGCCAGCAAGAAACTAAACCTGACGGCCACCCAGTACTTC.

V gene TRBV19 combines with J gene TRBJ2-5, with D maybe TRBD1 (6 bases). Germline CDR1 is LNHDA and CDR2 is SQIVND (reference sequence). Trimming pared 5 bases from V and 5 bases from J, leaving 9 bases between. This CDR3 has 12 amino acids. CDR3 in DNA: TGTGCCAGTAGTCCAGGGGACGAGACCCAGTACTTC. Translating gives CASSPGDETQYF.